Following are 3 T cell receptor beta chains from one sample sequenced in a study of cytomegalovirus exposure and HLA in healthy donors. Vbeta (60) and Jbeta (13) primers were used in the PCR. Clones were read by immunoSEQ multiplex PCR, and TCRdb kept only the in-frame ones, dropping some. The sample holds 180,000 or so clones; roughly four fifths are singletons and the top ten take 6.5%. The sequenced sample consisted of PBMCs. These receptors originate from a woman between 50 and 59 years old in good health and CMV-seropositive.

In this sample, this clone turned up a few times. The chain uses TRBV19 and TRBJ2-3, with D possibly matching TRBD2 (6 bases). V lost 1 base to trimming and J lost 3 bases, with 14 bases between them. The CDR3 is made up of 16 amino acids. Germline values: CDR1 LNHDA, CDR2 SQIVND (reference sequence). CDR3 sequence reads: CASSIGGLGPTDTQYF. CDR3 in DNA: TGTGCCAGTAGTATAGGGGGACTGGGGCCGACAGATACGCAGTATTTT.

The chain recombines TRBV9 with TRBJ2-5; a weak D match, TRBD1 (7 bases). Germline assignment: CDR1 SGDLS and CDR2 YYNGEE. Trimming removed 0 bases from V and 2 bases from J, with 14 bases in between. This CDR3 is built from 16 residues. The CDR3 bases are TGTGCCAGCAGCGTAGGGGGGGACAGACTACAAGAGACCCAGTACTTC. Amino acid sequence: CASSVGGDRLQETQYF.

V gene TRBV7-9 combines with J gene TRBJ2-5; TRBD1 matches 12 bases. Unmatched junction bases numbered 6, after V lost 5 bases and J lost 5 bases. This CDR3 has 15 amino acids. Germline lookup yields CDR1 SEHNR and CDR2 FQNEAQ (reference sequence). CDR3 amino acids: CASSPGTGGAETQYF. CDR3 DNA sequence: TGTGCCAGCAGCCCTGGGACAGGGGGCGCGGAGACCCAGTACTTC.